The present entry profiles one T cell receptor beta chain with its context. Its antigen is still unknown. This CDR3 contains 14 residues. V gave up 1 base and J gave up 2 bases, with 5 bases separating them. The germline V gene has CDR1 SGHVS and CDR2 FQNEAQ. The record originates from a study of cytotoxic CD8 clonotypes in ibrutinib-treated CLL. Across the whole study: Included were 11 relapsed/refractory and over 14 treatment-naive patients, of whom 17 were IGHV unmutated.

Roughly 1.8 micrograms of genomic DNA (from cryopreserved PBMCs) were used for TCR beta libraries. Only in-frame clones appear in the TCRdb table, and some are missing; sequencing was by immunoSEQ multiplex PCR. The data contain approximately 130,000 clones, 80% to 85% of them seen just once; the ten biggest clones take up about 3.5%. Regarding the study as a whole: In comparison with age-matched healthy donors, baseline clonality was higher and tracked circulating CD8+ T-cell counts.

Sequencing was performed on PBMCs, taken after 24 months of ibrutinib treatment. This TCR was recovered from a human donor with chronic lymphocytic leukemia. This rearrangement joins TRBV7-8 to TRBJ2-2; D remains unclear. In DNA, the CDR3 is TGTGCCAGCAGCTTAGTAGTAAACACCGGGGAGCTGTTTTTT. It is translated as CASSLVVNTGELFF.